One and the same sample provided the 27 T cell receptor beta chains below, sequenced in a study of T cell responses to AZD1222 COVID-19 vaccine. Sequencing was performed with immunoSEQ multiplex PCR; in TCRdb, only in-frame clones are kept and a portion is missing. This table holds 100,000 or so clones, 88% found once. The sequencing used peripheral blood, collected on day 0 of AZD1222 vaccination. These receptors were obtained from an adult in good health.

Worth noting for this clone: The germline gene is not matched at one end of the junction; a read error may be the cause. CDR3 bases: TGTGCTAGCAGCGGGAGCTCCTACGAGCAGTACTTC. It specifies CASSGSSYEQYF. J is TRBJ2-7 and V is TRBV7-7; the match to TRBD2 covers 8 bases. The germline gives CDR1 SSHAT, CDR2 FNYEAQ (reference sequence). This CDR3 spans 12 amino acids. Full variable domain (missing parts from reference TRBV7-7 and TRBJ2-7): GAGVSQSPRYKVTKRGQDVTLRCDPISSHATLYWYQQALGQGPEFLTYFNYEAQPDKSGLPSDRFSAERPEGSISTLTIQRTEQRDSAMYRCASSGSSYEQYFGPGTRLTVT.

The table lists this clone with a count of one. The chain employs TRBV6-1 and TRBJ2-7; D possibly uses TRBD1 or TRBD2 (5 bases each). Germline CDR1 reads MNHNS; CDR2 reads SASEGT. Trimming left V 1 base short and J 0 bases short, with 10 bases between. The CDR3 length is 15 residues. The CDR3 sequence: CASSEGPGSSYEQYF. DNA of the CDR3: TGTGCCAGCAGTGAAGGCCCAGGGAGCTCCTACGAGCAGTACTTC.

The V call is TRBV21-1, the J call TRBJ2-2; TRBD1, the D gene given by the table, was not confirmed from the DNA. TRBV21-1 is tagged as a pseudogene. The CDR3 runs to 18 residues. The CDR3 sequence is CASSKEGGTGSYTGELFF. DNA of the CDR3: TGTGCCAGCAGCAAAGAGGGCGGGACAGGGTCGTACACCGGGGAGCTGTTTTTT.

The chain is built from TRBV12-3 or TRBV12-4 and TRBJ2-2, with D uncertain. The CDR3 consists of 13 residues. Between the trimmed V and J ends, which lost 6 bases and 6 bases, there was a span of 11 bases. As DNA, the CDR3 is TGTGCCAGCAGGCTACCAAGCGCCGGGGAGCTGTTTTTT. Protein sequence: CASRLPSAGELFF.

The chain carries TRBV9 and TRBJ2-7; 7 nucleotides align to TRBD2. The V gene end was trimmed by 2 bases and the J gene end by 7 bases; junction bases not matched to a gene: 15. Germline V CDR1 and CDR2: SGDLS, YYNGEE. There are 16 residues in the CDR3. Written as DNA, the CDR3 is TGTGCCAGCAGCGTCGGTGGGGCTAGCGGACCTTTGGAGCAGTACTTC. Protein: CASSVGGASGPLEQYF.

Comment on this clone: A junction boundary mismatches the germline segment, possibly from a read error. The rearrangement joins TRBV15 to TRBJ2-1; D ambiguous. CDR3 length: 14 residues. Germline V CDR1 and CDR2: LNHNV, YYDKDF (reference sequence). CDR3 amino acids: CATSRDVPYTEQFF. DNA for the CDR3: TGTGCCACCAGCAGAGATGTCCCTTACACTGAGCAGTTCTTC.

The genes are TRBV6-5 and TRBJ1-1; TRBD1 matches at 7 bases. V lost 9 bases, J lost 2 bases, and 9 bases stayed unmatched. The CDR3 has 14 residues. The germline V gene has CDR1 MNHEY and CDR2 SVGAGI. In nucleotides, the CDR3 is TGTGCCAGTCATAGGACAGGAGAAAACACTGAAGCTTTCTTT. This encodes CASHRTGENTEAFF.

This clone was seen a handful of times. This chain links TRBV6-5 with TRBJ1-5; 8 nucleotides match TRBD1. V lost 5 bases and J lost 0; bases outside the gene matches: 3. CDR1 and CDR2 (germline): MNHEY, SVGAGI. The CDR3 covers 15 residues. CDR3 protein: CASSQGAHSNQPQHF. The CDR3 DNA follows: TGTGCCAGCAGTCAGGGGGCGCATAGCAATCAGCCCCAGCATTTT.

The CDR3 DNA is TGTGCCAGCAGCTCACGGGACTACCTCTACGAGCAGTACTTC. Translation: CASSSRDYLYEQYF. The rearrangement joins TRBV11-2 to TRBJ2-7, with 7 bases matching TRBD2. Germline V CDR1 and CDR2: SGHAT, FQNNGV. The CDR3 extends over 14 amino acids. V dropped 4 bases and J dropped 3; count of bases not matched to a gene: 6.

The chain has TRBV13 and TRBJ1-2; D call uncertain. Per the germline V gene, CDR1 is PRHDT and CDR2 is FYEKMQ (reference sequence). The V end lost 6 bases, the J end lost 4 bases, and 24 bases lay between the germline ends. CDR3 size: 17 residues. The CDR3 DNA follows: TGTGCCAGCAGATTGCTTACATTGGCAACCTTCTCCTATGGCTACACCTTC. It encodes CASRLLTLATFSYGYTF. The full variable domain, with the rest looked up from reference TRBV13 and TRBJ1-2, is AAGVIQSPRHLIKEKRETATLKCYPIPRHDTVYWYQQGPGQDPQFLISFYEKMQSDKGSIPDRFSAQQFSDYHSELNMSSLELGDSALYFCASRLLTLATFSYGYTFGSGTRLTVV.

The gene calls are TRBV18 and TRBJ1-5; D remains unclear. Germline V lookup: CDR1 KGHSH, CDR2 LQKENI. The CDR3 consists of 17 residues. With 4 bases removed from V and 3 bases from J, the gap between germline ends came to 19 bases. The CDR3 reads CASSLGEGGSANQPQHF. CDR3 in DNA: TGTGCCAGCTCACTCGGAGAGGGTGGCAGCGCCAATCAGCCCCAGCATTTT.

As to this clone: A read error may account for a junction end that differs from germline. This chain connects TRBV28 to TRBJ2-3; 7 bases fit TRBD2. This CDR3 comprises 12 residues. Germline V gene lookup returns CDR1 MDHEN and CDR2 SYDVKM. CDR3 nucleotide sequence: TGTGCCAGCAGTCCGACTAGCAGATTATCAACTTTT. Residues: CASSPTSRLSTF.

CDR3 DNA: TGTGCCAGCAGCGGGACTAGCGGGAGTTTGTCCTACAATGAGCAGTTCTTC. Translating it yields CASSGTSGSLSYNEQFF. The rearrangement uses TRBV6-2 or TRBV6-3 and TRBJ2-1, with 14 bases aligning to TRBD2. CDR3 size: 17 residues. Germline lookup yields CDR1 MNHEY and CDR2 SVGEGT. V was clipped by 6 bases and J by 1 base; unmatched bases: 5.

This sequence joins TRBV5-1 and TRBJ1-5; D is undetermined. CDR1 and CDR2 from the germline V gene are SGHRS and YFSETQ. Between the trimmed V and J ends, which lost 0 bases and 6 bases, there was a span of 10 bases. CDR3 length equals 14 residues. The CDR3 reads CASSLGLVGQPQHF. For the CDR3, the DNA is TGCGCCAGCAGCTTGGGGTTGGTTGGTCAGCCCCAGCATTTT.

The chain combines TRBV27 with TRBJ2-1, with TRBD1 matching 7 bases. With V trimmed by 5 bases and J by 9 bases, 10 bases remained unmatched. This CDR3 has 14 amino acids. Germline CDR1 and CDR2: MNHEY and SMNVEV (reference sequence). The CDR3 DNA sequence: TGTGCCAGCAGTCAGCCCCACAGGGGCGGTGAGCAGTTCTTC. The encoded protein is CASSQPHRGGEQFF.

V and J are TRBV28 and TRBJ2-4; weak D call: TRBD1 (6 bases). This CDR3 has 13 residues. V dropped 6 bases and J dropped 6 bases, with 12 bases sitting between them. The germline V gene encodes CDR1 MDHEN and CDR2 SYDVKM. The DNA of the CDR3 is TGTGCCAGCAGACAGGGAACGGGAAACATTCAGTACTTC. Translating gives CASRQGTGNIQYF.

The rearrangement joins TRBV29-1 to TRBJ2-1, with 11 bases aligning to TRBD2. Germline CDR1 is SQVTM and CDR2 is ANQGSEA. V shed 4 bases, J shed 4 bases, and the junction held 3 bases outside the gene matches. CDR3 length: 14 amino acids. CDR3 amino acids: CSVVAGGTYNEQFF. The CDR3 DNA is TGCAGCGTTGTAGCGGGAGGGACGTACAATGAGCAGTTCTTC.

The J gene is TRBJ1-1, the V gene TRBV10-3; the match to TRBD1 covers 10 bases. Looked up from germline, CDR1 is ENHRY and CDR2 is SYGVKD. V shed 7 bases and J 4 bases; nucleotides not matched to a gene: 3. The CDR3 has 13 residues. The CDR3 bases are TGTGCCATCACCGGACAGGGGGGCACTGAAGCTTTCTTT. Translating it yields CAITGQGGTEAFF.

The rearrangement links TRBV5-5 to TRBJ1-4; the D is unclear. This CDR3 comprises 15 residues. Germline CDR1 SGHKS, CDR2 YYEKEE (reference sequence). Trimming left V 0 bases short and J 0 bases short, with 6 bases between. The CDR3 region has the DNA TGTGCCAGCAGCTTGGTGGATGCAACTAATGAAAAACTGTTTTTT. Encoded protein: CASSLVDATNEKLFF.

V is TRBV5-1 and J is TRBJ1-6; 10 bases are shared with TRBD1. This CDR3 region has 15 residues. The germline gives CDR1 SGHRS, CDR2 YFSETQ. After removal of 0 bases from V and 9 bases from J, the junction contained 3 bases not matched to a gene. The CDR3 reads CASSLAGTGVSPLHF. CDR3 DNA sequence: TGCGCCAGCAGCTTGGCAGGGACAGGGGTTTCACCCCTCCACTTT.

As regards this clone: The junction differs from germline at one of its ends, possibly a read error. The rearrangement uses TRBV10-1 and TRBJ2-1; TRBD2 agrees at 11 bases. Germline CDR1 is WNHNN and CDR2 is SYGVQD (reference sequence). The CDR3 is made up of 15 amino acids. As DNA, the CDR3 is TGCGCCAGTAGTGCCGGGACTAGCGGATACAATGAGCAGTTCTTC. Its protein product is CASSAGTSGYNEQFF.

V usage is TRBV2 and J usage is TRBJ2-2; no reliable D call. CDR1 and CDR2 from the germline V gene are SNHLY and FYNNEI. V was cut by 7 bases and J by 6 bases, with 12 bases left in between. CDR3 length: 13 residues. The chain's CDR3 is CASMGEIPGELFF. DNA for the CDR3: TGTGCCAGCATGGGTGAGATCCCCGGGGAGCTGTTTTTT. The complete variable domain, with remaining parts taken from reference TRBV2 and TRBJ2-2, reads EPEVTQTPSHQVTQMGQEVILRCVPISNHLYFYWYRQILGQKVEFLVSFYNNEISEKSEIFDDQFSVERPDGSNFTLKIRSTKLEDSAMYFCASMGEIPGELFFGEGSRLTVL.

This sequence joins TRBV2 and TRBJ2-2; 10 nucleotides align to TRBD1. J was trimmed by 5 bases and V by 6 bases; bases with no gene match: 6. Germline V gives CDR1 SNHLY, CDR2 FYNNEI. The CDR3 covers 15 residues. CDR3 residues: CASRADRGRTGELFF. DNA of the CDR3: TGTGCCAGCAGGGCAGACAGGGGGCGGACCGGGGAGCTGTTTTTT.

The V call is TRBV12-5, the J call TRBJ1-1; 7 nucleotides match TRBD1. CDR1 LGHNT and CDR2 FRNRAP come from the germline V gene. The CDR3 totals 15 residues. J gave up 1 base and V 1 base, and 3 bases lay outside the gene matches. Here the CDR3 reads CASGLGQGKNTEAFF. The CDR3 bases are TGTGCTAGTGGTTTGGGACAGGGTAAGAACACTGAAGCTTTCTTT.

V and J are TRBV7-2 and TRBJ2-1; no clear D gene. Germline CDR1 is SGHTA and CDR2 is FQGNSA. Trimming pared 0 bases from V and 6 bases from J, leaving 6 bases between. CDR3 length equals 13 residues. In DNA, the CDR3 is TGTGCCAGCAGCTTAGCTTCTGTCAATGAGCAGTTCTTC. As protein: CASSLASVNEQFF.

The chain links TRBV7-8 to TRBJ1-2, with D maybe TRBD1 (5 bases). The CDR3 spans 14 residues. The V end was cut by 1 base, the J end by 3 bases, with 9 bases between. Germline V gene data show CDR1 as SGHVS and CDR2 as FQNEAQ. CDR3 nucleotides: TGTGCCAGCAGCTTAGGGGGGGTCGACTATGGCTACACCTTC. Encoded protein: CASSLGGVDYGYTF.

The chain links TRBV29-1 to TRBJ1-5, with D tentatively TRBD1 (6 bases). The CDR3 sequence is 13 residues long. Between the trimmed V and J ends, which lost 4 bases and 11 bases, there was a span of 18 bases. CDR1 is SQVTM and CDR2 is ANQGSEA in the germline V gene. CDR3 DNA: TGCAGCGTTGCCCCCCGGGTCGAGGGGGCCCAGCATTTT. Translated, it gives CSVAPRVEGAQHF.